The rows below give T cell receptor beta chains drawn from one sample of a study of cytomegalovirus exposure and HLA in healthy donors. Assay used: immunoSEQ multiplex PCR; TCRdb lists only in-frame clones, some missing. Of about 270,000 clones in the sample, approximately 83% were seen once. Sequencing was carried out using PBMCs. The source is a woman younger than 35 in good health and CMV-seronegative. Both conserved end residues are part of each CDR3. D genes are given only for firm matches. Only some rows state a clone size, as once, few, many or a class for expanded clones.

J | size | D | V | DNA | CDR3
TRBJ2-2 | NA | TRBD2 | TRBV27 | TGTGCCAGCAGTTTACTAGCGGGAGGAAGTTACACCGGGGAGCTGTTTTTT | CASSLLAGGSYTGELFF
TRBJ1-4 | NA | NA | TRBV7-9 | TGTGCCAGCAGCTTAGGCCAGGGTGAAAAACTGTTTTTT | CASSLGQGEKLFF
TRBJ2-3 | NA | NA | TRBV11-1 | TGTGCCAGCGGCGCGGAAACATTTGGGGATACGCAGTATTTT | CASGAETFGDTQYF
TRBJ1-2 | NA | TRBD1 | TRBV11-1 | TGTGCCAGCAGCTTATATCGGGACAGTAACTATGGCTACACCTTC | CASSLYRDSNYGYTF
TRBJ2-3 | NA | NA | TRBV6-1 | TGTGCCAGCATCAGGGAGGGCACAGATACGCAGTATTTT | CASIREGTDTQYF
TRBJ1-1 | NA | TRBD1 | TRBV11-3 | TGTGCCAGCAGCTTCACAGGGGGGTCCACTGAAGCTTTCTTT | CASSFTGGSTEAFF
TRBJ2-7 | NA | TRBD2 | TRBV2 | TGTGCCAGCAGTGCCGGGGGGTTCTACGAGCAGTACTTC | CASSAGGFYEQYF
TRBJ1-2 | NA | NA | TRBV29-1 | TGCAGCGTTGAAGGAAGGGAGGGCTACACCTTC | CSVEGREGYTF
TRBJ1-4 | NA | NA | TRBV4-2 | TGTGCCAGCAGCCAAGGACTAAGAGAAAAACTGTTTTTT | CASSQGLREKLFF
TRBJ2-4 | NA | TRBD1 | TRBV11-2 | TGTGCCAGCAGCTTTAGGGGACAGGGAGGCAAAAACATTCAGTACTTC | CASSFRGQGGKNIQYF
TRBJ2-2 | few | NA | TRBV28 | TGTGCCAGCAGTTGGGGGGACCGTGAAACCGGGGAGCTGTTTTTT | CASSWGDRETGELFF
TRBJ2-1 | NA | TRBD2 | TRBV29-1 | TGCAGCGTTGACGAGCGGGGTCCGGTCTACAATGAGCAGTTCTTC | CSVDERGPVYNEQFF
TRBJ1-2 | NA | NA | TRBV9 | TGTGCCAGCAGCGCCCTCTCGACAGCCAACTATGGCTACACCTTC | CASSALSTANYGYTF
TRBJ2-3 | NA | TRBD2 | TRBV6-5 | TGTGCCAGCAGAGCGGGAGGGCCCACAGATACGCAGTATTTT | CASRAGGPTDTQYF
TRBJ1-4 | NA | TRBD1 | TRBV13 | TGTGCCAGCAGCCCGACAGGGGGGGGTGAAAAACTGTTTTTT | CASSPTGGGEKLFF
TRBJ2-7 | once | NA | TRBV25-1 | TGTGCCAGCAGTCCATATAACGGGGAGCAGTACTTC | CASSPYNGEQYF
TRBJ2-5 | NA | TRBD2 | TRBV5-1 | TGCGCCAGCAGCTCGGGACTAGCGTTAGAGACCCAGTACTTC | CASSSGLALETQYF
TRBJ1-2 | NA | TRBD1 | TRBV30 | TGTGCCTGGAGTTGGGACAGGGGGCTGGGGAGTGGCTACACCTTC | CAWSWDRGLGSGYTF
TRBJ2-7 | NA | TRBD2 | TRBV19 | TGTGCCAGTAGTATAATCGTTGCGGGGGAAAGGGACGAGCAGTACTTC | CASSIIVAGERDEQYF
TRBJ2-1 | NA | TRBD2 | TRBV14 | TGTGCCAGCAGCCACCTAGCGGGAGCAGGTGAGCAGTTCTTC | CASSHLAGAGEQFF
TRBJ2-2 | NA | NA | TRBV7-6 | TGTGCCAGCAGTTCGGTAGCCGGGGAGCTGTTTTTT | CASSSVAGELFF
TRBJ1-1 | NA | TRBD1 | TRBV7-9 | TGTGCCAGCAGCTTAGGACAGGGTATAGGGAACACTGAAGCTTTCTTT | CASSLGQGIGNTEAFF
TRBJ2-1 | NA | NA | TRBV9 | TGTGCCAGCAGCTTGAACAGGGAAAATGAGCAGTTCTTC | CASSLNRENEQFF
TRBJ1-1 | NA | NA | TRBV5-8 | TGTGCCAGCAGCATCGGGAGGAACACTGAAGCTTTCTTT | CASSIGRNTEAFF
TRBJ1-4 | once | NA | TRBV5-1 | TGCGCCAGCAGCTTGGTGGCCGGGAGAGGAGAAAAACTGTTTTTT | CASSLVAGRGEKLFF
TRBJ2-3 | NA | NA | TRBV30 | TGTGCCTGGAGATTACACACAGATACGCAGTATTTT | CAWRLHTDTQYF
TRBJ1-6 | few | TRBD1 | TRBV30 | TGTGCCACCGACAGGGGGCATTCACCCCTCCACTTT | CATDRGHSPLHF
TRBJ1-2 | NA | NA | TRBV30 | TGTGCCTGGAGTGTATTCGATTCAGGTAGAGGCTACACCTTC | CAWSVFDSGRGYTF
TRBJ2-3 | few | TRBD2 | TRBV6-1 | TGTGCCAGCAGTGATAAGGCGGGGGGGTCAGATACGCAGTATTTT | CASSDKAGGSDTQYF
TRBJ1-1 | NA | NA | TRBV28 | TGTGCCAGCACCTCCACTGAAGCTTTCTTT | CASTSTEAFF
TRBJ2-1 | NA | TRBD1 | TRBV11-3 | TGTGCCAGCAGCAGCCTCCGACAGGGAAACAATGAGCAGTTCTTC | CASSSLRQGNNEQFF
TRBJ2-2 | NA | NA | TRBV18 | TGTGCCAGCTCACCAATGGAATCGAGGCAAAGCACCGGGGAGCTGTTTTTT | CASSPMESRQSTGELFF
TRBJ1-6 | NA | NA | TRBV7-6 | TGTGCCAGCAGCCCTGAGACAGGAGATTCACCCCTCCACTTT | CASSPETGDSPLHF
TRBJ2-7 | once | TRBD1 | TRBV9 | TGTGCCAGCAGCGCGGAGGACAGGCAACCTACCTACGAGCAGTACTTC | CASSAEDRQPTYEQYF
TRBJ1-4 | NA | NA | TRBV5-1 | TGCGCCAGCAGCTTCGGGCAGGGGAATGAAAAACTGTTTTTT | CASSFGQGNEKLFF
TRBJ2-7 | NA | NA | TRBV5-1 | TGCGCCAGCAGCTTCTCGGGGGTTGGGTCCTACGAGCAGTACTTC | CASSFSGVGSYEQYF
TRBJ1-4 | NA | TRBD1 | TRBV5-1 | TGCGCCAGCAGCCTGGGACAGGCAACTAATGAAAAACTGTTTTTT | CASSLGQATNEKLFF
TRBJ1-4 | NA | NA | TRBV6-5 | TGTGCCAGCAGTTACTACCCAGGGGTAGGCGAAAAACTGTTTTTT | CASSYYPGVGEKLFF
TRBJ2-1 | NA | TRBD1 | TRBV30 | TGTGCCTGGAGACCCTACGGGACAGGGGTGACCAATGAGCAGTTCTTC | CAWRPYGTGVTNEQFF
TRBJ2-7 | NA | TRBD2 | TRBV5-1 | TGCGCCAGCAGCTTTAGCGGGGGGGCCTACGAGCAGTACTTC | CASSFSGGAYEQYF
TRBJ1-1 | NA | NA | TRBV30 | TGTGCCTGGAGTGTACTAGCTGGGTTGAACACTGAAGCTTTCTTT | CAWSVLAGLNTEAFF
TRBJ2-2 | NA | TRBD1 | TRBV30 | TGTGCCTGGAGGACGGGACAGGGAGATTCCGGGGAGCTGTTTTTT | CAWRTGQGDSGELFF
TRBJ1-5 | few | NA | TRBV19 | TGTGCCAGTAGTATGGCATATCAGCCCCAGCATTTT | CASSMAYQPQHF
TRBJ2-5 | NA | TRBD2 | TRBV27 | TGTGCCAGCAGGGCCTGGGCGGGGGTCCAAGAGACCCAGTACTTC | CASRAWAGVQETQYF
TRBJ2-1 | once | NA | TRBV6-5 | TGTGCCAGCGATGGGGGGGGGCGGAGCGAGCAGTTCTTC | CASDGGGRSEQFF
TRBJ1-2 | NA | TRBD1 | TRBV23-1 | TGCGCCAGCAGTCAGAGGACAGGGGGCGACTATGGCTACACCTTC | CASSQRTGGDYGYTF
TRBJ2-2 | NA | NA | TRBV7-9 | TGTGCCAGCAGCTTCGACAGGTCCTACACCGGGGAGCTGTTTTTT | CASSFDRSYTGELFF
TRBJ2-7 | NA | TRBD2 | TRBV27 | TGTGCCAGCAGTTATTACCGGACTAGCGGGAGCGAGCAGTACTTC | CASSYYRTSGSEQYF
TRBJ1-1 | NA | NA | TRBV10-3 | TGTGCCATCAGTGAGTTTGGAGTGAGGAACACTGAAGCTTTCTTT | CAISEFGVRNTEAFF
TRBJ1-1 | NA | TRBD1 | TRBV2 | TGTGCCAGCAGAGACGGACAGGGAGGAACTGAAGCTTTCTTT | CASRDGQGGTEAFF
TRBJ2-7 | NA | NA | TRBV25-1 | TGTGCCAGCAGCCGCCGACGACAGAACTCCTACGAGCAGTACTTC | CASSRRRQNSYEQYF
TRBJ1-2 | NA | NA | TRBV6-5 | TGTGCCAGCAGTTACTCCTCCAACTCGGCTAACTATGGCTACACCTTC | CASSYSSNSANYGYTF
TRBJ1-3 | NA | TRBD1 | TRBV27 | TGTGCCAGCAGTCCGATCAGAGGGACAGACAAATTCTCTGGAAACACCATATATTTT | CASSPIRGTDKFSGNTIYF
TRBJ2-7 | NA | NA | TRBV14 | TGTGCCAGCAGCCAAGAGATGTCTTGGCAGGGCCACAACGAGCAGTACTTC | CASSQEMSWQGHNEQYF
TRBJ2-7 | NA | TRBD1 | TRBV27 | TGTGCCAGCGCCGACAGGGTCCGCTCCTACGAGCAGTACTTC | CASADRVRSYEQYF
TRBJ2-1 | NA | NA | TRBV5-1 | TGCGCCAGCAGCCTGCGTGCATCCTACAATGAGCAGTTCTTC | CASSLRASYNEQFF
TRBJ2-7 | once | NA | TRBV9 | TGTGCCAGCAGCAGGGCAGGGGATACGGCCTACGAGCAGTACTTC | CASSRAGDTAYEQYF
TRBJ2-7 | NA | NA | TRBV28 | TGTGCCAGCAGTTTAATGACACACACCTACGAGCAGTACTTC | CASSLMTHTYEQYF
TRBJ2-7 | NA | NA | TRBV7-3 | TGTGCCAGCAGCTCGGTCTACGAGCAGTACTTC | CASSSVYEQYF
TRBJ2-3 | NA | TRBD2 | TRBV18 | TGTGCCAGCTCACCCTCAGCGGGAGGGCCCGATACGCAGTATTTT | CASSPSAGGPDTQYF